This TCR beta chain was captured by sequencing in a study of shared clonotypes between healthy human individuals (dated by TCRdb to the early 2020s). Study-wide context: A couple of women and a few men aged 18 to 49 years were included in the cohort. Per donor, leukapheresis produced somewhere between about 0.9 and 9 billion PBMCs. The study deeply sequenced blood TCR repertoires of 5 or 6 healthy adults to estimate repertoire size and the extent of clonotype sharing between individuals. Different laboratories and diverse techniques were used to prepare libraries and sequence TCR repertoires, to increase sequencing depth and limit assay-specific biases. Study-wide conclusions, independent of this receptor: The small number of donors limited the genetic and exposure-history diversity represented. Sampling was restricted to blood, and TCR repertoires in tissues likely differ from the TCR repertoires found in blood. Pairwise subsampling indicated that sequencing depth was expected to affect the degree of clonotype sharing among donors.

This clone was recorded once. Its specific antigen is unknown. Base qualities are not recorded, but no much larger clone differs from it by a single base. Counted from cysteine to phenylalanine, this CDR3 has 17 amino acids. The retained sequence is limited to the CDR3, 51 bases, with the frame set at the first base. Via the germline V gene (reference sequence), CDR1 is LNHNV and CDR2 YYDKDF. Trimming takes 0 bases off V and 4 bases off J; junction bases not matched to a gene: 7. The donors were healthy, HIV-negative adults with no recently reported acute infections or vaccinations. All donors were Caucasian adults living in Nashville, Tennessee, USA. For unsorted samples, roughly 86 million PBMCs were counted and genomic DNA was extracted with the QIAamp DNA Blood Mini kit. After blood collection by leukapheresis, PBMCs were isolated using Ficoll-Histopaque density gradient centrifugation and then cryopreserved in the vapor phase of liquid nitrogen.

TCR CDR3 regions were amplified from genomic DNA by multiplex PCR using the deep immunoSEQ assay. Extracted genomic DNA from each cell subset was spread evenly across all wells of several immunoSEQ 96-well plates, with each plate serving as a replicate. For unsorted PBMC, each replicate PCR was loaded with around 300 ng genomic DNA, equivalent to about 30,000 T cell genomes. Genomic DNA from unsorted PBMC was sequenced over ten immunoSEQ deep assay plates. Purified libraries were quantified with a Qubit 3.0 fluorometer, sized on a Bioanalyzer 2100, and re-quantified with the KAPA Library Quantification kit. Each immunoSEQ 96-well plate was sequenced on its own single-read 150-cycle Illumina NextSeq 550 flow cell. In the source study's methods: Because the immunoSEQ output included only junctional sequences and no quality scores, the filtering could not be the same as the filtering used for full-length reads. To assign V/J genes and CDR3, sequences were annotated using PyIR, a Python wrapper for IgBLAST v1.9, with IMGT germline references. Reads with weak V/J assignments (E-value above 1e-6), missing CDR3, stop codons, out-of-frame junctions, or ambiguous translated residues were removed. V3J clonotypes were defined as sequences sharing an identical inferred V gene, J gene, and CDR3 amino acid sequence. The percentage overlap between two repertoires was calculated by dividing the number of shared unique clonotypes by the size of the smaller repertoire. Repertoire richness was assessed with RTK rarefaction, the Chao1 estimator, and Recon v2.1 estimates of unobserved clonotypes. This immuneACCESS table, as held by TCRdb, lists in-frame sequences with V and J called but not all clones. Of the missing ones, under half trace to an unresolved V gene in checked studies; the others have no known cause. V, J and clone size derive from that table, while D and trimming were established from the DNA sequence. The sample table holds roughly 500,000 clones, of which about 84% were seen once. Of the sample, over 9.5% is held by the ten largest clones.

Input material: PBMCs. This TCR was recovered from a woman in her forties in good health. Some clones in this sample may be carry-over from other donors' samples. The V and J segments used are TRBV15 and TRBJ2-7, and TRBD1 matches 12 of the central bases. The nucleotide sequence reads as follows: TGTGCCACCAGCAGAGATCTCTGGGACAGGGGGCAGTACGAGCAGTACTTC. The resulting protein is CATSRDLWDRGQYEQYF.